The 17 T cell receptor beta chains below come from one sample, sequenced in a study of blood T cell repertoires in COVID-19. TCRdb's table, derived via immunoSEQ multiplex PCR, lists solely in-frame clones and lacks some. The table includes roughly 300,000 clones, just over 90% detected once. Input material: PBMCs or T cells enriched from blood (not recorded which). The receptors originated from a woman between 40 and 55 years old with acute COVID-19.

The rearrangement joins TRBV27 to TRBJ2-1; TRBD2 matches 7 bases. The ends lost 8 bases at V and 6 bases at J; junction bases unmatched: 10. The CDR3 consists of 14 residues. CDR1 is MNHEY, CDR2 SMNVEV, per germline (reference sequence). In nucleotides, the CDR3 is TGTGCCAGCCGCTCTGTGGGGGGGGGCAATGAGCAGTTCTTC. Translating it yields CASRSVGGGNEQFF.

The chain is built from TRBV6-2 or TRBV6-3 and TRBJ2-7, with 8 positions matching TRBD2. The CDR3 extends over 13 amino acids. CDR1 and CDR2 (germline): MNHEY, SVGEGT. The J segment lost 4 bases and the V segment lost 5 bases, leaving 4 bases of the junction unmatched. CDR3 DNA: TGTGCCAGCAGTGTCGGGAGGGATTACGAGCAGTACTTC. This gives the protein CASSVGRDYEQYF.

The chain joins TRBV30 to TRBJ2-7, with 7 bases that match TRBD2. The germline V gene has CDR1 GTSNPN and CDR2 SVGIG (reference sequence). CDR3 size: 14 residues. Trimming took 2 bases from V and 0 from J; bases not matched to a gene: 4. The CDR3 DNA sequence: TGTGCCTGGAGTACTGGCGGGAGCTCCTACGAGCAGTACTTC. This codes for CAWSTGGSSYEQYF. Looking up the rest from reference TRBV30 and TRBJ2-7 gives the full variable domain: SQTIHQWPATLVQPVGSPLSLECTVEGTSNPNLYWYRQAAGRGLQLLFYSVGIGQISSEVPQNLSASRPQDRQFILSSKKLLLSDSGFYLCAWSTGGSSYEQYFGPGTRLTVT.

The chain combines TRBV5-4 with TRBJ1-2; 12 bases match TRBD1. The CDR3 length is 15 residues. V lost 3 bases to trimming and J lost 8 bases; unmatched junction nucleotides: 8. Looked up from germline, CDR1 is SGHNT and CDR2 is YYREEE (reference sequence). Here the CDR3 DNA reads TGTGCCAGCAGCTCGGCGGGACAGGGGGCTGGAGGCTACACCTTC. This gives the protein CASSSAGQGAGGYTF. Looking up the rest from reference TRBV5-4 and TRBJ1-2 gives the full variable domain: ETGVTQSPTHLIKTRGQQVTLRCSSQSGHNTVSWYQQALGQGPQFIFQYYREEENGRGNFPPRFSGLQFPNYSSELNVNALELDDSALYLCASSSAGQGAGGYTFGSGTRLTVV.

V gene TRBV28 combines with J gene TRBJ2-7, with D possibly TRBD1 on 5 matching bases. The germline V gene encodes CDR1 MDHEN and CDR2 SYDVKM. The CDR3 loop spans 14 amino acids. V gave up 5 bases and J gave up 3 bases, with 14 bases separating them. In DNA form, the CDR3 reads TGTGCCAGCAGTCCACTGACAGTGAGCTACGAGCAGTACTTC. It translates to CASSPLTVSYEQYF.

This clone has just one count. CDR3 region: CAWSGQSLAKNIQYF. The CDR3 DNA follows: TGTGCCTGGAGCGGACAGAGTTTAGCCAAAAACATTCAGTACTTC. The V call is TRBV30, the J call TRBJ2-4, with D tentatively TRBD1 (6 bases). V dropped 3 bases and J dropped 0 bases, with 12 bases sitting between them. Germline lookup yields CDR1 GTSNPN and CDR2 SVGIG (reference sequence). The CDR3 runs 15 residues.

The rearrangement uses TRBV6-5 and TRBJ2-2; 8 bases align to TRBD1. The ends lost 11 bases at V and 5 bases at J; junction bases unmatched: 7. The CDR3 extends over 13 amino acids. Germline CDR1 reads MNHEY; CDR2 reads SVGAGI. The CDR3 spells CAGQGARTGELFF. Written as DNA, the CDR3 is TGTGCCGGCCAGGGGGCTCGAACCGGGGAGCTGTTTTTT.

The chain joins TRBV5-4 to TRBJ2-3, with 12 bases fitting TRBD2. Germline V gene sequence: CDR1 SGHNT, CDR2 YYREEE (reference sequence). Germline trimming cut 2 bases from V and 5 bases from J; bases unmatched to any gene: 12. The CDR3 is made up of 18 amino acids. The CDR3 DNA sequence: TGTGCCAGCAGCTTCGGTGAGGGGACTAGCGGGCTACGAGATACGCAGTATTTT. Its translation: CASSFGEGTSGLRDTQYF.

The DNA for the CDR3 is TGTGCCACCAGTGACTACACAGGGGCTGAAGCTTTCTTT. Protein product: CATSDYTGAEAFF. V usage is TRBV24-1 and J usage is TRBJ1-1, with 7 nucleotides matching TRBD1. The CDR3 spans 13 residues. V gave up 4 bases and J gave up 6 bases; unmatched junction bases: 4. In germline, CDR1 is KGHDR, CDR2 SFDVKD.

This chain uses TRBV27 with TRBJ2-6; 9 positions match TRBD1. The CDR3 spans 18 residues. CDR1 and CDR2 from the germline V gene are MNHEY and SMNVEV (reference sequence). With 5 bases clipped from V and 1 base from J, the junction kept 9 bases outside the gene matches. Here the CDR3 reads CASSPPGQGISGANVLTF. CDR3 nucleotide sequence: TGTGCCAGCAGTCCACCGGGACAGGGTATATCTGGGGCCAACGTCCTGACTTTC.

The V gene is TRBV9, the J gene TRBJ1-2; 9 bases match TRBD1. V gave up 3 bases and J gave up 4 bases; unmatched junction bases: 4. Germline V gene data show CDR1 as SGDLS and CDR2 as YYNGEE. The CDR3 has 14 amino acids. The CDR3 sequence: CASSGWTGAYGYTF. CDR3 nucleotide sequence: TGTGCCAGCAGCGGGTGGACAGGGGCCTATGGCTACACCTTC.

The V call is TRBV3-1 (or the pseudogene TRBV3-2), the J call TRBJ2-3; 11 bases are a match to TRBD2. The germline V gene has CDR1 LGHDT and CDR2 YNNKEL (reference sequence). Trimming at V came to 4 bases and at J to 10 bases, leaving 7 bases not matched to a gene. The CDR3 sequence is 14 residues long. CDR3 sequence reads: CASSLLAGGPSQYF. The CDR3 DNA reads as TGTGCCAGCAGCCTCCTAGCGGGGGGCCCCTCGCAGTATTTT.

V and J are TRBV18 and TRBJ2-7, with a tentative D call TRBD1 (6 bases). V lost 3 bases to trimming and J lost 2 bases, with 11 bases between them. This CDR3 contains 14 residues. In germline, CDR1 is KGHSH, CDR2 LQKENI. As DNA, the CDR3 is TGTGCCAGCTCACCGGCACAGGGCCCCTACGAGCAGTACTTC. Amino acids: CASSPAQGPYEQYF.

This rearrangement joins TRBV7-2 to TRBJ2-7; TRBD1 agrees at 9 bases. CDR1 is SGHTA, CDR2 FQGNSA, per germline. CDR3 size: 15 residues. V lost 2 bases and J lost 7; bases outside the gene matches: 9. The CDR3 spells CASSLSGTGSKEQYF. For the CDR3, the DNA is TGTGCCAGCAGCTTATCCGGGACAGGGTCGAAAGAGCAGTACTTC.

The chain recombines TRBV18 with TRBJ2-5; 8 nucleotides agree with TRBD2. J gave up 5 bases and V 2 bases, and 7 bases lay outside the gene matches. The CDR3 length is 15 residues. Germline lookup yields CDR1 KGHSH and CDR2 LQKENI. The CDR3 region has the DNA TGTGCCAGCTCACCAGGAGCGGGAGAGGAGGAGACCCAGTACTTC. Translating it yields CASSPGAGEEETQYF.

V gene TRBV12-3 or TRBV12-4 combines with J gene TRBJ2-7, with 9 bases that match TRBD1. The length of the CDR3 is 12 residues. The V gene end was trimmed by 3 bases and the J gene end by 6 bases; junction bases not matched to a gene: 0. CDR3 sequence (DNA): TGTGCCAGCAGTTTGGACAGGGGCGAGCAGTACTTC. Translation: CASSLDRGEQYF.

This chain connects TRBV7-2 to TRBJ2-5; no clear D. The CDR3 has 11 amino acids. Trimming removed 5 bases at V and 6 bases at J, with 7 bases between. Germline loops: CDR1 SGHTA, CDR2 FQGNSA. CDR3 sequence reads: CASSLGQTQYF. The CDR3 bases are TGTGCCAGCAGCCTAGGGCAGACCCAGTACTTC.